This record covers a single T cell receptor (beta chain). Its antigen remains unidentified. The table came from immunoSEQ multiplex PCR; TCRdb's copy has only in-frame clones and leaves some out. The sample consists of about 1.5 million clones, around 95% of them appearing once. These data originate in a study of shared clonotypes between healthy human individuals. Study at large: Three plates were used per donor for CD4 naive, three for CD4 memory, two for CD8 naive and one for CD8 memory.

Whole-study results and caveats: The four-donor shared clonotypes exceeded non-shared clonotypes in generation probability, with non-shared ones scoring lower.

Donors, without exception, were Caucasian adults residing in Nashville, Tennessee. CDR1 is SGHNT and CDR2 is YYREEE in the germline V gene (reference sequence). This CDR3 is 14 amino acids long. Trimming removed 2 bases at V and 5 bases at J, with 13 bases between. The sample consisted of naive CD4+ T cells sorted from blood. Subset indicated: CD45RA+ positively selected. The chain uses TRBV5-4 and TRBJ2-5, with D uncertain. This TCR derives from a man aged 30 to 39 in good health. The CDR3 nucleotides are TGTGCCAGCAGCTTAGGCGGTTTCGGGGAGACCCAGTACTTC. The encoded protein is CASSLGGFGETQYF.